Shown below are 19 T cell receptor beta chains from a single sample sequenced in a study of blood T cell repertoires in COVID-19. Profiled with immunoSEQ multiplex PCR; TCRdb holds only in-frame clones, not every one. The top ten clones hold 5.5% to 8.5% of a sample with roughly 70,000 clones, 90% of them seen once. The sequencing input was peripheral blood. The receptors were sampled from a woman aged 80 or over with active COVID-19.

The rearrangement joins TRBV14 to TRBJ2-7; tentative D call: TRBD2 (6 bases). The CDR3 sequence is 12 residues long. Germline-derived CDR1 and CDR2 are SGHDN and FVKESK. The V and J ends lost 4 bases and 3 bases respectively, with 7 bases between them. The CDR3 protein is CASSPDYYEQYF. The CDR3, as DNA: TGTGCCAGCAGCCCGGACTACTACGAGCAGTACTTC. Using reference TRBV14 and TRBJ2-7 for the parts outside the CDR3, the full variable domain is EAGVTQFPSHSVIEKGQTVTLRCDPISGHDNLYWYRRVMGKEIKFLLHFVKESKQDESGMPNNRFLAERTGGTYSTLKVQPAELEDSGVYFCASSPDYYEQYFGPGTRLTVT.

This chain links TRBV7-9 with TRBJ2-2; 9 bases are shared with TRBD2. The CDR3 loop spans 15 amino acids. CDR1 and CDR2 (germline): SEHNR, FQNEAQ (reference sequence). Unmatched junction bases numbered 4, after V lost 3 bases and J lost 5 bases. The CDR3 coding sequence is TGTGCCAGCAGCTTCGTAGCGGGGGCTACCGGGGAGCTGTTTTTT. Translation gives CASSFVAGATGELFF.

V is TRBV7-2 and J is TRBJ2-1; 8 bases match TRBD2. Germline V lookup: CDR1 SGHTA, CDR2 FQGNSA. This CDR3 spans 16 amino acids. Trimming removed 2 bases from V and 8 bases from J; junction bases left unmatched: 11. The CDR3 bases are TGTGCCAGCAGCTTAAATCGGGGGGGCAGGGTTGATGAGCAGTTCTTC. Its protein is CASSLNRGGRVDEQFF.

V usage is TRBV2 and J usage is TRBJ2-2, with 9 bases lining up with TRBD2. This CDR3 contains 16 residues. With V trimmed by 3 bases and J by 6 bases, 8 bases remained unmatched. Germline V CDR1 and CDR2: SNHLY, FYNNEI. The CDR3: CASSEGSGRPAGELFF. The CDR3 DNA reads as TGTGCCAGCAGTGAGGGTAGCGGGAGACCGGCCGGGGAGCTGTTTTTT.

The DNA for the CDR3 is TGTGCCATCAGTGAGCAATCAGGGTTTTCTGGTAATTCACCCCTCCACTTT. Its translation is CAISEQSGFSGNSPLHF. The gene calls are TRBV10-3 and TRBJ1-6, with D perhaps matching TRBD1 (5 bases). This CDR3 spans 17 amino acids. Per the germline V gene, CDR1 is ENHRY and CDR2 is SYGVKD. V was clipped by 2 bases and J by 6 bases, with 17 bases between them.

The J gene is TRBJ1-1, the V gene TRBV11-2, with D tentatively TRBD1 (6 bases). The ends were cut back, 0 bases at V and 6 bases at J, with 11 bases in the middle. Germline CDR1 and CDR2: SGHAT and FQNNGV. The CDR3 extends over 14 amino acids. CDR3 loop: CASSLEGHGAEAFF. Here the CDR3 DNA reads TGTGCCAGCAGCTTAGAGGGACATGGGGCTGAAGCTTTCTTT.

Only one count was recorded for this clone. This chain joins TRBV6-5 and TRBJ2-2; 11 positions agree with TRBD2. The CDR3 is made up of 16 amino acids. J lost 6 bases, V lost 2 bases, and 5 bases had no gene match. CDR1 and CDR2 from the germline V gene are MNHEY and SVGAGI. The CDR3 coding sequence is TGTGCCAGCAGTTACCGGACTAGCGGGCGGTCCGGGGAGCTGTTTTTT. Protein: CASSYRTSGRSGELFF.

The V gene is TRBV14, the J gene TRBJ2-3; 12 bases align to TRBD2. The V gene's germline CDR1 is SGHDN and CDR2 FVKESK. J was trimmed by 4 bases and V by 4 bases; bases with no gene match: 3. This CDR3 is built from 15 residues. The CDR3 sequence: CASSPGTSGPDTQYF. In DNA form, the CDR3 reads TGTGCCAGCAGCCCCGGGACTAGCGGGCCAGATACGCAGTATTTT. The full variable domain, its missing parts supplied by reference TRBV14 and TRBJ2-3, is EAGVTQFPSHSVIEKGQTVTLRCDPISGHDNLYWYRRVMGKEIKFLLHFVKESKQDESGMPNNRFLAERTGGTYSTLKVQPAELEDSGVYFCASSPGTSGPDTQYFGPGTRLTVL.

This chain uses TRBV6-1 with TRBJ2-5, with 7 bases that match TRBD2. This CDR3 region has 16 residues. CDR1 and CDR2 (germline): MNHNS, SASEGT. Trimming at V came to 3 bases and at J to 4 bases, leaving 11 bases not matched to a gene. CDR3 nucleotides: TGTGCCAGCAGTGATCCCAGCGGGAACGGCGGAGAGACCCAGTACTTC. Protein product: CASSDPSGNGGETQYF.

The chain joins TRBV28 to TRBJ2-5; D is perhaps TRBD2 (5 bases). CDR1 is MDHEN, CDR2 SYDVKM, per germline. The germline V and J ends were trimmed by 3 bases and 4 bases, with 15 bases remaining between them. The CDR3 has 15 amino acids. This CDR3 reads CASSFPGESGETQYF. CDR3 coding DNA: TGTGCCAGCAGTTTCCCCGGGGAAAGTGGAGAGACCCAGTACTTC.

This rearrangement joins TRBV27 to TRBJ2-7; TRBD1 matches 7 bases. V shed 5 bases and J 12 bases; nucleotides not matched to a gene: 7. There are 11 residues in the CDR3. Germline CDR1 reads MNHEY; CDR2 reads SMNVEV (reference sequence). The CDR3 DNA reads as TGTGCCAGCAGTGATTCAGGGGGTTCGTACTTC. Translating it yields CASSDSGGSYF.

The J gene is TRBJ1-1, the V gene TRBV6-6, with 9 nucleotides matching TRBD1. The CDR3 has 16 residues. The junction had 13 bases not matched to a gene; V was cut back by 6 bases and J by 5 bases. CDR1 is MNHNY and CDR2 is SVGAGI in the germline V gene (reference sequence). The CDR3 loop is CASSPGSGTGLTEAFF. The CDR3 DNA follows: TGTGCCAGCAGCCCGGGTAGCGGGACAGGGCTTACTGAAGCTTTCTTT.

This clone was detected only once. The chain links TRBV7-3 to TRBJ2-2, with a tentative D call TRBD2 (5 bases). This CDR3 comprises 15 residues. Germline assignment: CDR1 SGHTA and CDR2 FQGTGA. The V and J ends lost 7 bases and 6 bases respectively, with 18 bases between them. CDR3 nucleotide sequence: TGTGCCAGCACCTCGACGATTGAGAGGGCCGGGGAGCTGTTTTTT. It translates to CASTSTIERAGELFF.

This clone occurred once. The chain carries TRBV21-1 and TRBJ2-1; the table assigns TRBD1, which was not confirmed against the DNA. TRBV21-1 corresponds to a pseudogene. The CDR3 consists of 14 residues. CDR3 region: CASSKGGHHTSTFF. CDR3 in DNA: TGTGCCAGCAGCAAAGGGGGACACCATACTTCTACATTCTTC.

The chain uses TRBV27 and TRBJ2-3, with 7 bases lining up with TRBD2. V dropped 3 bases and J dropped 1; count of bases not matched to a gene: 4. The V gene's germline CDR1 is MNHEY and CDR2 SMNVEV (reference sequence). This CDR3 has 15 residues. CDR3 region: CASSLKSGGTDTQYF. As DNA, the CDR3 is TGTGCCAGCAGTTTGAAGAGCGGGGGCACAGATACGCAGTATTTT.

The chain recombines TRBV5-5 with TRBJ2-7; TRBD2 matches at 9 bases. This CDR3 contains 14 residues. Germline lookup yields CDR1 SGHKS and CDR2 YYEKEE (reference sequence). V shed 4 bases and J 6 bases; nucleotides not matched to a gene: 8. DNA of the CDR3: TGTGCCAGCAGCCTTCTGACAGCGGGGGGCGAGCAGTACTTC. Translating gives CASSLLTAGGEQYF.

This clone occurred once. The chain couples TRBV20-1 to TRBJ1-1; D gene unclear. Per the germline V gene, CDR1 is DFQATT and CDR2 is SNEGSKA (reference sequence). Trimming shortened V by 3 bases and J by 1 base, and 9 bases separated the two germline ends. The CDR3 loop spans 13 amino acids. The CDR3 reads CSASSNPNTEAFF. The CDR3 DNA follows: TGCAGTGCTAGTAGCAACCCGAACACTGAAGCTTTCTTT.

J is TRBJ2-2 and V is TRBV28, with D perhaps matching TRBD2 (6 bases). Germline lookup yields CDR1 MDHEN and CDR2 SYDVKM. The V and J ends lost 8 bases and 5 bases respectively, with 33 bases between them. This CDR3 has 20 residues. CDR3 sequence: CASAERGWRAPSLGTGELFF. In nucleotides, the CDR3 is TGTGCCAGCGCAGAAAGGGGCTGGAGGGCCCCGAGTCTCGGAACCGGGGAGCTGTTTTTT.

Note on this clone: One junction end does not reproduce the germline sequence, and a read error may be involved. The chain carries TRBV20-1 and TRBJ1-1; the D gene is possibly TRBD1 (6 bases). Germline values: CDR1 DFQATT, CDR2 SNEGSKA (reference sequence). The CDR3 runs to 11 residues. DNA of the CDR3: TGTAGGGGGATCTGGGGCACTGAAGCTTTCTTT. As protein: CRGIWGTEAFF.